This is a list of T cell receptor beta chains from one sample in a study of T cells in localized non-small cell lung cancer. This table comes from immunoSEQ multiplex PCR, and its TCRdb copy is limited to in-frame clones, with some not included. The repertoire consists of around 100,000 clones, with over 80% occurring once and the leading ten covering around 16%. The sample was peripheral blood, taken before any cancer treatment. These receptors originate from a man aged 40-75 years with stage I squamous cell lung carcinoma. The CDR3 runs from the conserved cysteine through the conserved F or W. D genes are given only for firm matches. Some rows have no size entry. The others give once, few or many, or a class for an expanded clone.

size	V	J	D	DNA	CDR3
-	TRBV7-9	TRBJ1-1	-	TGTGCCAGCAGCTCCGCAGGGAGGACTGAAGCTTTCTTT	CASSSAGRTEAFF
-	TRBV28	TRBJ1-4	TRBD1	TGTGCCAGCAGCCAGGGGGGCTTAAATGAAAAACTGTTTTTT	CASSQGGLNEKLFF
once	TRBV11-2	TRBJ2-7	-	TGTGCCAGCAGCTTGGAGGGAGTGCAGTACTTC	CASSLEGVQYF
-	TRBV28	TRBJ2-3	-	TGTGCCCTCGCGAAGGGGGGGACAGATACGCAGTATTTT	CALAKGGTDTQYF
-	TRBV29-1	TRBJ2-1	TRBD2	TGCAGCGTACCCGGGACTAGCGGGGGAGGCGAGCAGTTCTTC	CSVPGTSGGGEQFF
-	TRBV2	TRBJ2-5	-	TGTGCCAGCAGTCGGGGACCCCAAGAGACCCAGTACTTC	CASSRGPQETQYF
-	TRBV19	TRBJ1-6	-	TGTGCCAGTAGTATTATTCCGGGACGGACCCTAAATTCACCCCTCCACTTT	CASSIIPGRTLNSPLHF
-	TRBV4-3	TRBJ1-5	-	TGCGCCAGCAGCCCCTACCAGGGCAGTCAGCCCCAGCATTTT	CASSPYQGSQPQHF
once	TRBV7-2	TRBJ1-5	-	TGTGCCAGCAGCTTAAGTCTACATCAGCCCCAGCATTTT	CASSLSLHQPQHF
-	TRBV9	TRBJ1-2	-	TGTGCCAGCAGCGTTCTCAGGGGCTATGGCTACACCTTC	CASSVLRGYGYTF
once	TRBV27	TRBJ2-7	TRBD2	TGTGCCAGCAGTTTACGTCCCCGTAGCGGGGGGGCCTTCGAGCAGTACTTC	CASSLRPRSGGAFEQYF
-	TRBV7-9	TRBJ1-2	-	TGTGCCAGCAGCCCGGCGTATGGCTACACCTTC	CASSPAYGYTF
once	TRBV5-4	TRBJ2-2	TRBD2	TGTGCCAGCAGCGACGGACTAGCGGGAATCACCGGGGAGCTGTTTTTT	CASSDGLAGITGELFF
-	TRBV11-1	TRBJ2-7	-	TGTGCCAGCAGCTTAGTTGGTGGTTCCTACGAGCAGTACTTC	CASSLVGGSYEQYF
-	TRBV5-5	TRBJ2-2	-	TGTGCCAGCAGCCCTCGAGGGGGGAGCCCCACCGGGGAGCTGTTTTTT	CASSPRGGSPTGELFF
-	TRBV7-2	TRBJ1-2	-	TGTGCCAGCAGCACCCGGTCGGAATTTATATATGGCTACACCTTC	CASSTRSEFIYGYTF
few	TRBV15	TRBJ1-1	-	TGTGCCACCAGCAGAGATAAGGCAGGGAACACTGAAGCTTTCTTT	CATSRDKAGNTEAFF
few	TRBV7-3	TRBJ2-2	-	TGTGCCAGCAGCTTGGAGGGTGGGAGCACCGGGGAGCTGTTTTTT	CASSLEGGSTGELFF
once	TRBV5-6	TRBJ1-1	-	TGTGCCAGCAGCTTAGGCCGTACGAACACTGAAGCTTTCTTT	CASSLGRTNTEAFF
-	TRBV6-5	TRBJ2-7	-	TGTGCCAGCCAAAAATCTGGCAGTTCCTCCTACGAGCAGTACTTC	CASQKSGSSSYEQYF
-	TRBV29-1	TRBJ1-1	TRBD1	TGCAGCGTTGGGGATGGAGGGGGCGCGAGTGAAGCTTTCTTT	CSVGDGGGASEAFF
-	TRBV6-5	TRBJ1-6	-	TGTGCCAGCGGCGTAGACAGAGTTAATTCACCCCTCCACTTT	CASGVDRVNSPLHF
-	TRBV19	TRBJ2-7	-	TGTGCCAGTAGTGCCGGCAGGAGCGCGGGGCAGTACTTC	CASSAGRSAGQYF
-	TRBV28	TRBJ1-4	TRBD1	TGTGCCAGCAGCCCCTTCGGGACAGGGGGAGAAAAACTGTTTTTT	CASSPFGTGGEKLFF
-	TRBV27	TRBJ1-2	-	TGTGCCAGCAGTTTATTGGCCAGGCCGACCGGCATCAATAACTATGGCTACACCTTC	CASSLLARPTGINNYGYTF
-	TRBV14	TRBJ1-1	-	TGTGCCAGCAGCCCCCCCCGGACGCTAGGCACTGAAGCTTTCTTT	CASSPPRTLGTEAFF
-	TRBV28	TRBJ1-5	TRBD1	TGTGCCAGCAGTAGCCTACAGGGGGCAAGCAATCAGCCCCAGCATTTT	CASSSLQGASNQPQHF
-	TRBV19	TRBJ2-4	-	TGTGCCAGTAGCAACCCGGGCGACAAAAACATTCAGTACTTC	CASSNPGDKNIQYF
-	TRBV6-6	TRBJ1-5	-	TGTGCCAGCAGTTCCGGGAGGGGGGGGCAGGTTCAGCCCCAGCATTTT	CASSSGRGGQVQPQHF
-	TRBV2	TRBJ2-1	-	TGTGCCAGCAGTGTCGGGACGGGCCCCTACAATGAGCAGTTCTTC	CASSVGTGPYNEQFF
-	TRBV4-1	TRBJ1-5	-	TGCGCCAGCAGCCAAGAAGGGCAGGGCGGCCGACGAGGCAATCAGCCCCAGCATTTT	CASSQEGQGGRRGNQPQHF